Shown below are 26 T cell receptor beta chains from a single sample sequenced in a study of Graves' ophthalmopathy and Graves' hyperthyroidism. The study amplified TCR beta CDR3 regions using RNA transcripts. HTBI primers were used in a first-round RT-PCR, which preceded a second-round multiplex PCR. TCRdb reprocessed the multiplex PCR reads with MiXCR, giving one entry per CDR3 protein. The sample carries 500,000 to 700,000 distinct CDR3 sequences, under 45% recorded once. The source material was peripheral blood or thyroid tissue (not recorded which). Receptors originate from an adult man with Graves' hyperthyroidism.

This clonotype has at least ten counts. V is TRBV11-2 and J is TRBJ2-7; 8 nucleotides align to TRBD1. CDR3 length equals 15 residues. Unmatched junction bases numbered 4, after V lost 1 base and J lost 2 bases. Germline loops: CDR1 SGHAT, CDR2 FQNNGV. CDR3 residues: CASSLAGQGPYEQYF. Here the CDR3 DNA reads TGTGCCAGCAGCTTAGCTGGACAGGGTCCCTACGAGCAGTACTTC. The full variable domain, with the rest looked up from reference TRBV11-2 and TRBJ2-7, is EAGVAQSPRYKIIEKRQSVAFWCNPISGHATLYWYQQILGQGPKLLIQFQNNGVVDDSQLPKDRFSAERLKGVDSTLKIQPAKLEDSAVYLCASSLAGQGPYEQYFGPGTRLTVT.

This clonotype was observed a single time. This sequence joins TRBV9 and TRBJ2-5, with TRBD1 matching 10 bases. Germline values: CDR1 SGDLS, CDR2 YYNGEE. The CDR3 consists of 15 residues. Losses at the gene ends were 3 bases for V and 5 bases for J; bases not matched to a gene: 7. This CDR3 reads CASSGRTGGVETQYF. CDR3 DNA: TGTGCCAGCAGCGGACGGACAGGGGGGGTTGAGACCCAGTACTTC.

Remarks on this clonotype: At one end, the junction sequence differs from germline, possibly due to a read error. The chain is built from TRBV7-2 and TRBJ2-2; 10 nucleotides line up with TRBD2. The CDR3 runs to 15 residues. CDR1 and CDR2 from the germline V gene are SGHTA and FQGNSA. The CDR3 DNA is TGTGCCAGCAGCCTAGCGGGGGTACAGAACGGGGAGCTGTTTTTT. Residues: CASSLAGVQNGELFF.

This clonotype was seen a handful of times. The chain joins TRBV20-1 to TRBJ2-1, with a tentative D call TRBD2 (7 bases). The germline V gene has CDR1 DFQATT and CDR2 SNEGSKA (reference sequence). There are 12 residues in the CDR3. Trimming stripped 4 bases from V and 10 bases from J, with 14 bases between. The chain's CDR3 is CSAKRGGEEQFF. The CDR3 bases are TGCAGTGCTAAGAGGGGGGGCGAGGAGCAGTTCTTC.

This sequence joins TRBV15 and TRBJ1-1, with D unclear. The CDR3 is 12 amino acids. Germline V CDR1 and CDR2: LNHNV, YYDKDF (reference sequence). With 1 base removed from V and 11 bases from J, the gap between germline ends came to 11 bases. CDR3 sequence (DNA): TGTGCCACCAGCAGAGTGGCGGGAAACGCTTTCTTT. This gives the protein CATSRVAGNAFF.

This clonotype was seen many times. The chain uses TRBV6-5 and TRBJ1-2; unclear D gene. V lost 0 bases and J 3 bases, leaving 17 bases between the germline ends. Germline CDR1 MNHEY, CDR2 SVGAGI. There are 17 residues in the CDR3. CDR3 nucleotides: TGTGCCAGCAGTTACTCCGGGTCGGTGGTGGGGTACTATGGCTACACCTTC. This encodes CASSYSGSVVGYYGYTF.

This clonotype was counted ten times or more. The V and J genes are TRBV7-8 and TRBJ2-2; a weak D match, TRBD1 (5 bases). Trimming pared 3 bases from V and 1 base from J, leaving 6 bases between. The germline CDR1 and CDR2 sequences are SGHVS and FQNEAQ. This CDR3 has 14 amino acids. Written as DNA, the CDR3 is TGTGCCAGCAGCTTCGGACAGAACACCGGGGAGCTGTTTTTT. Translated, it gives CASSFGQNTGELFF.

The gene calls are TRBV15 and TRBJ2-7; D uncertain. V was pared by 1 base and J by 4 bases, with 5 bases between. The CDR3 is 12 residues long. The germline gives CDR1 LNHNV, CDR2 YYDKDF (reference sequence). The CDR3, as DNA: TGTGCCACCAGCAGAGGGGGTTACGAGCAGTACTTC. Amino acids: CATSRGGYEQYF.

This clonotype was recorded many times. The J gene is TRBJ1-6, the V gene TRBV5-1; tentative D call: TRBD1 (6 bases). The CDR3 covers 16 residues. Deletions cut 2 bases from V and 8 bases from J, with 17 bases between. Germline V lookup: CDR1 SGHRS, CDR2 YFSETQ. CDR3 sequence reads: CASSFNGGRDDSPLHF. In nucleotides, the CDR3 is TGCGCCAGCAGCTTCAATGGGGGCAGGGATGATTCACCCCTCCACTTT.

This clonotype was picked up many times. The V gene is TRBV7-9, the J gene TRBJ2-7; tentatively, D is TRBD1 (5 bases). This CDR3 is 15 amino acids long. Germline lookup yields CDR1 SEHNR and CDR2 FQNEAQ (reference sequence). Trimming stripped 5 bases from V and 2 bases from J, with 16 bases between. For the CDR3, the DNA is TGTGCCAGCAGCCAAGCCGACAGTGCTACCTACGAGCAGTACTTC. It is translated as CASSQADSATYEQYF.

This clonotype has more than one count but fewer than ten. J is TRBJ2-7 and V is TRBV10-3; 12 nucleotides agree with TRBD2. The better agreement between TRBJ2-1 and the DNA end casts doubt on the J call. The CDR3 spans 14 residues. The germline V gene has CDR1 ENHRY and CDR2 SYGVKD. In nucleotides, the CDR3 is TGTGCCATCAGCCTAGCGGGAGGGCCGGGTGAGCAGTTCTTC. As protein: CAISLAGGPGEQFF.

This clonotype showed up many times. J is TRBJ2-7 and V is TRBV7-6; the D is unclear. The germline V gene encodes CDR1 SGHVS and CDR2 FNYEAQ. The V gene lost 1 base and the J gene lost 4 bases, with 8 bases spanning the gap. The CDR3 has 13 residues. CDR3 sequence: CASSLGIRYEQYF. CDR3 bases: TGTGCCAGCAGCTTAGGCATTCGGTACGAGCAGTACTTC.

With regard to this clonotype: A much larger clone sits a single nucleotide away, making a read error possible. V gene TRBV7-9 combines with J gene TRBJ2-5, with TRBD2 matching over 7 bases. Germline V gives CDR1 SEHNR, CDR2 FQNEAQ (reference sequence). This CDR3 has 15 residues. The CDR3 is CASRHLGGTQGTQYF. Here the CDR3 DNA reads TGTGCCAGCAGACATCTGGGAGGGACGCAAGGGACCCAGTACTTC.

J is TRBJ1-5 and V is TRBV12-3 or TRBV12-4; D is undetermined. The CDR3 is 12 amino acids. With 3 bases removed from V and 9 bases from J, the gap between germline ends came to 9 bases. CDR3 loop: CASSFIGRPQHF. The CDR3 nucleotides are TGTGCCAGCAGTTTTATCGGGCGGCCCCAGCATTTT.

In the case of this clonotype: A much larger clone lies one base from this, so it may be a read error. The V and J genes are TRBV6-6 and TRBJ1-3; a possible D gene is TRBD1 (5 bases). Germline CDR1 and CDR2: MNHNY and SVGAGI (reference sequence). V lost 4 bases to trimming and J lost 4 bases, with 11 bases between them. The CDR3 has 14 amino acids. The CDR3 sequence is CASSCAGPGNTIYF. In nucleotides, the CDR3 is TGTGCCAGCAGTTGCGCAGGGCCCGGAAACACCATATATTTT.

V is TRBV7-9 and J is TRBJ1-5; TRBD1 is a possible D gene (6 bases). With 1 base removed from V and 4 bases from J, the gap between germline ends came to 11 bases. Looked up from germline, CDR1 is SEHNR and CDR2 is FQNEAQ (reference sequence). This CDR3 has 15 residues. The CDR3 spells CASSLGGHENQPQHF. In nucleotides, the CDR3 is TGTGCCAGCAGCTTAGGGGGACACGAGAATCAGCCCCAGCATTTT.

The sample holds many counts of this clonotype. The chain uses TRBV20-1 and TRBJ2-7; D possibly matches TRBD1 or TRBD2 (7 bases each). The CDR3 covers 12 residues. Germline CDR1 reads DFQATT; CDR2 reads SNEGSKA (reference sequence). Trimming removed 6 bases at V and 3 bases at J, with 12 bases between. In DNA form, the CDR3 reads TGCAGTGCAGACAGGGAGGGCTACGAGCAGTACTTC. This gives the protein CSADREGYEQYF.

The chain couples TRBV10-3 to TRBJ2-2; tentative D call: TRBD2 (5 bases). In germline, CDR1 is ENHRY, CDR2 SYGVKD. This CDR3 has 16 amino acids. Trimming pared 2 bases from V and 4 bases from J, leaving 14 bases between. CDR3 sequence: CAISEDEGVGTGELFF. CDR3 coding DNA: TGTGCCATCAGTGAGGACGAGGGAGTGGGCACCGGGGAGCTGTTTTTT.

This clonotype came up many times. CDR3 nucleotide sequence: TGTGCCAGCAGCCTTGGGGGTTCCAATTCACCCCTCCACTTT. It translates to CASSLGGSNSPLHF. The V and J genes are TRBV7-6 and TRBJ1-6; perhaps TRBD1 as D (5 bases). This CDR3 has 14 amino acids. The V gene's germline CDR1 is SGHVS and CDR2 FNYEAQ. Trimming pared 5 bases from V and 7 bases from J, leaving 12 bases between.

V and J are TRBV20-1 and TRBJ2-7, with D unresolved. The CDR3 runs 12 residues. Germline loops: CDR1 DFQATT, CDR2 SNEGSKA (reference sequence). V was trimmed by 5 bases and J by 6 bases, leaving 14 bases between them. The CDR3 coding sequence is TGCAGTGCTCAGCCGGCTCCCCCCGAGCAGTACTTC. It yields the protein CSAQPAPPEQYF.

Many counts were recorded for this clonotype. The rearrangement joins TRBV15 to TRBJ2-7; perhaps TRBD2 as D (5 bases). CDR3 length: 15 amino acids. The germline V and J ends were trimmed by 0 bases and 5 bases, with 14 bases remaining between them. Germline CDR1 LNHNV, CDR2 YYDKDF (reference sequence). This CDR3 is CATSRDWGEPHEQYF. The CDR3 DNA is TGTGCCACCAGCAGAGATTGGGGAGAGCCCCACGAGCAGTACTTC.

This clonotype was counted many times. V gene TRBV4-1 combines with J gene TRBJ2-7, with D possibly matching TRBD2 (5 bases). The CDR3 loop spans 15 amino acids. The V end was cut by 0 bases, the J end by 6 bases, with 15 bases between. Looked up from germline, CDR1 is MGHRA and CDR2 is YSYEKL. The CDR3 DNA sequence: TGCGCCAGCAGCCAAGATCGGGCTAGCTTGGTCGAGCAGTACTTC. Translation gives CASSQDRASLVEQYF.

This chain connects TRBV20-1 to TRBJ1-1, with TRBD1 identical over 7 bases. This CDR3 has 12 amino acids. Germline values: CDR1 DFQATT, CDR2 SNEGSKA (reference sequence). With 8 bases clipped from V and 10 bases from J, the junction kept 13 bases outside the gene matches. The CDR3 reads CSFHDRAGVAFF. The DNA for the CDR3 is TGCAGTTTCCACGACAGGGCTGGGGTAGCTTTCTTT.

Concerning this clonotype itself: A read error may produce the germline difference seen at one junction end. CDR3 DNA: TGTGCCAGCAGCCAAGGACAGGGTAATTATGGCTACACCTTC. Translated: CASSQGQGNYGYTF. The chain couples TRBV5-1 to TRBJ1-2, with 8 nucleotides matching TRBD1. CDR1 and CDR2 (germline): SGHRS, YFSETQ. The CDR3 is 14 amino acids.

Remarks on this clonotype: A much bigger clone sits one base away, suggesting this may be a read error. In DNA form, the CDR3 reads TGCAGCGTTGATGACAGAACCTACGAGCAGTGCTTC. It encodes CSVDDRTYEQCF. This sequence joins TRBV29-1 and TRBJ2-7, with D possibly matching TRBD1 (5 bases). This CDR3 region has 12 residues. Germline V gene sequence: CDR1 SQVTM, CDR2 ANQGSEA.

CDR3 nucleotide sequence: TGCGCCAGCAGCTTTGCTAGCGGATCCACCGGGGAGCTGTTTTTT. Translated, it gives CASSFASGSTGELFF. The V gene is TRBV5-1, the J gene TRBJ2-2, with 7 bases that match TRBD2. The germline gives CDR1 SGHRS, CDR2 YFSETQ. The trim removed 2 bases at V and 4 bases at J, leaving 5 bases unmatched. This CDR3 comprises 15 residues.